This T cell receptor (beta chain) was recorded in a study of read filtering for tumor transcriptome and immune sequencing. For the study at large: Mean patient age was roughly 66 years, range 47 to 80; some 17 male, around 14 female.

The library was built from about 370 ng RNA with molecular barcoded adaptors for alpha/delta and beta/gamma chains. TCRdb re-called the reads with MiXCR, one entry per CDR3 protein. The profile shows 30,000 to 35,000 distinct CDR3 sequences, roughly 18% of them singletons. V gave up 6 bases and J gave up 0 bases, with 8 bases separating them. Looked up from germline, CDR1 is MDHEN and CDR2 is SYDVKM. This CDR3 region has 13 residues. Concerning this clonotype: Its cognate antigen is unknown. This may be a read error: a much more frequent sequence differs by one nucleotide. The CDR3 does not close with the conserved phenylalanine or tryptophan, likely indicating a read error.

Findings and limits, study-wide: IR-seq and RNA-seq agreed better without single-read clonotypes.

This chain uses TRBV28 with TRBJ2-5; the D gene is possibly TRBD1 (5 bases). The sample consisted of a population of CD138-negative cells sorted from bone marrow. The source of this sequence is a donor at least 40 years old with multiple myeloma. The CDR3 nucleotides read TGTGCCAGCAGCACAGGAAACCAAGAGACCCAGTACTCC. Its protein is CASSTGNQETQYS.